Listed below are T cell receptor beta chains from one sample, sequenced in a study of blood T cell repertoires in COVID-19. Assay used: immunoSEQ multiplex PCR; TCRdb lists only in-frame clones, some missing. The sample yields about 240,000 clones, roughly nine tenths seen once. Material: peripheral blood. These receptors were collected from a man in his sixties who had recovered from COVID-19. CDR3s include the opening cysteine and the closing phenylalanine or tryptophan. D genes are given only for firm matches. Where a row states a size, it is once, few, many or the class of an expanded clone; other rows omit it.

d_call: TRBD1
v_call: TRBV19
clone_size: once
j_call: TRBJ1-4
cdr3_nt: TGTGCCAGCCGGACAGGCGCTAATGAAAAACTGTTTTTT
cdr3_aa: CASRTGANEKLFF

d_call: TRBD2
v_call: TRBV6-6
clone_size: once
j_call: TRBJ2-5
cdr3_nt: TGTGCCAGCACCATGGGCGGGGGAGGGACCCAGTACTTC
cdr3_aa: CASTMGGGGTQYF

d_call: TRBD1
v_call: TRBV18
clone_size: NA
j_call: TRBJ2-6
cdr3_nt: TGTGCCAGCTCACCACCGCAGGGGGCCGGTGGGGCCAACGTCCTGACTTTC
cdr3_aa: CASSPPQGAGGANVLTF

d_call: TRBD2
v_call: TRBV5-1
clone_size: NA
j_call: TRBJ2-7
cdr3_nt: TGCGCCAGCAGCGTTAGCGGGGGGGCGTACTACGAGCAGTACTTC
cdr3_aa: CASSVSGGAYYEQYF

d_call: TRBD1
v_call: TRBV11-2
clone_size: NA
j_call: TRBJ1-2
cdr3_nt: TGTGCCAGCAGCTTTGGGACAGGGGGTTTCTCCTATGGCTACACCTTC
cdr3_aa: CASSFGTGGFSYGYTF

d_call: TRBD1
v_call: TRBV4-2
clone_size: few
j_call: TRBJ2-7
cdr3_nt: TGTGCCAGCAGCCCCCGGAGGTGGATGGACAGGGGGTACGAGCAGTACTTC
cdr3_aa: CASSPRRWMDRGYEQYF

d_call: TRBD2
v_call: TRBV24-1
clone_size: NA
j_call: TRBJ2-3
cdr3_nt: TGTGCCACCAGTGATTGGACTAGCGGGGGACTGAGGGATACGCAGTATTTT
cdr3_aa: CATSDWTSGGLRDTQYF

d_call: TRBD2
v_call: TRBV27
clone_size: NA
j_call: TRBJ2-2
cdr3_nt: TGTGCCAGCAGTTATAGTAGCGGGGGATGGAACACCGGGGAGCTGTTTTTT
cdr3_aa: CASSYSSGGWNTGELFF

d_call: NA
v_call: TRBV6-5
clone_size: NA
j_call: TRBJ2-7
cdr3_nt: TGTGCCAGCAGTTACTCGACGGGCTACGAGCAGTACTTC
cdr3_aa: CASSYSTGYEQYF

d_call: NA
v_call: TRBV5-4
clone_size: NA
j_call: TRBJ2-6
cdr3_nt: TGTGCCAGCAGCTTGGACAGAGGTTTAGCGGGGGCCAACGTCCTGACTTTC
cdr3_aa: CASSLDRGLAGANVLTF

d_call: NA
v_call: TRBV19
clone_size: once
j_call: TRBJ2-2
cdr3_nt: TGTGCCAGTACCAGGGGGCTAGCGGGAACCGGGGAGCTGTTTTTT
cdr3_aa: CASTRGLAGTGELFF

d_call: NA
v_call: TRBV5-1
clone_size: NA
j_call: TRBJ1-4
cdr3_nt: TGCGCCAGCAGGGGGACCCCCGGGGGGGGGCATGAAAAACTGTTTTTT
cdr3_aa: CASRGTPGGGHEKLFF

d_call: NA
v_call: TRBV19
clone_size: NA
j_call: TRBJ2-1
cdr3_nt: TGTGCCAGTAGTACCAACCCAGGGATGAGCTCCTACAATGAGCAGTTCTTC
cdr3_aa: CASSTNPGMSSYNEQFF

d_call: TRBD1
v_call: TRBV2
clone_size: few
j_call: TRBJ1-5
cdr3_nt: TGTGCCAGCAGGCCGACAGGGGGCGGACAGCCCCAGCATTTT
cdr3_aa: CASRPTGGGQPQHF